The present TCR beta chain was sequenced within a study of blood T cell repertoires in COVID-19. Study-level background: Material from acute and convalescent COVID-19 was sourced from the United States, Italy and Spain. T cells, B-cell-depleted T cells, or PBMCs provided the cDNA or gDNA that served as material.

V gave up 5 bases and J gave up 8 bases; unmatched junction bases: 1. The CDR3 contains 12 residues. Germline CDR1 reads SGHTA; CDR2 reads FQGTGA. In the original analysis: Using reference gene primer amplification, nucleated cell counts were estimated. Clones were read by immunoSEQ multiplex PCR, and TCRdb kept only the in-frame ones, dropping some. V, J and clone size are those of that table, while D and trimming were read from the DNA. The repertoire holds a few hundred thousand clones, with 88% as singletons. The TCR was taken from a woman aged 45-60 years with active or convalescent COVID-19. The V call is TRBV7-3, the J call TRBJ2-2, with 8 positions matching TRBD1. The sequenced sample consisted of peripheral blood. The CDR3 bases are TGTGCCAGCAGCGGACAGGGTGGGGAGCTGTTTTTT. Residues: CASSGQGGELFF.